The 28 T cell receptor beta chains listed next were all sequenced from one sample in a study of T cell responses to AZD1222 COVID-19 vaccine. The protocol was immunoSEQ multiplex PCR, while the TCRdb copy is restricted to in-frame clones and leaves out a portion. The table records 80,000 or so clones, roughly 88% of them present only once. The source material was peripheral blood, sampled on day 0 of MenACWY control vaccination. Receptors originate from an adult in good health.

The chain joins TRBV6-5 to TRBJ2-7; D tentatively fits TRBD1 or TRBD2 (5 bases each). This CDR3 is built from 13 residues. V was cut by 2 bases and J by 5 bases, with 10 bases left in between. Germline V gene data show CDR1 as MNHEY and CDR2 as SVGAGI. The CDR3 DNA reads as TGTGCCAGCAGTTACGGGGGTTCCAACGAGCAGTACTTC. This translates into CASSYGGSNEQYF.

The CDR3 nucleotides read TGTGCCAGCAGCCAAGGGGGGAGGCTTACAGGTCCTCCCTATGGCTACACCTTC. Protein: CASSQGGRLTGPPYGYTF. The chain uses TRBV3-1 (or the pseudogene TRBV3-2) and TRBJ1-2; possibly TRBD1 for D (5 bases). The V end lost 1 base, the J end lost 4 bases, and 22 bases lay between the germline ends. Per germline, CDR1 LGHDT and CDR2 YNNKEL (reference sequence). This CDR3 spans 18 amino acids.

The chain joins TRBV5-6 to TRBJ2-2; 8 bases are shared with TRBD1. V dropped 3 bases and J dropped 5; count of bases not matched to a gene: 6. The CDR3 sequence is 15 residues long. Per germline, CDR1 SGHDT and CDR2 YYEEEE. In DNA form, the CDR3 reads TGTGCCAGCAGCTCGGGCACAGGGGGTACCGGGGAGCTGTTTTTT. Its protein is CASSSGTGGTGELFF.

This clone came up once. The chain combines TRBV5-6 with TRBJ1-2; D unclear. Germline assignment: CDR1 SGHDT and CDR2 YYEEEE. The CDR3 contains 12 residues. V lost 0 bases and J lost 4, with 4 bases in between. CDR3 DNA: TGTGCCAGCAGCTTGGGAGCCTATGGCTACACCTTC. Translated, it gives CASSLGAYGYTF.

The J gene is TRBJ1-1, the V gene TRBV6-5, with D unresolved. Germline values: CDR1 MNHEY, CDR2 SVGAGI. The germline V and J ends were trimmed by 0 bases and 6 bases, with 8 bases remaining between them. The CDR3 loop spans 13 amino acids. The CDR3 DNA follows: TGTGCCAGCAGTTACTCGAGTTGGGCTGAAGCTTTCTTT. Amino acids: CASSYSSWAEAFF.

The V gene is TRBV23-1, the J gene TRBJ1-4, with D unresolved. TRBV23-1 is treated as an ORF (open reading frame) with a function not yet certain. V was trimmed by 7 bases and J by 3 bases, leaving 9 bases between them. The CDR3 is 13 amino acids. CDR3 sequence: CASTVSPNEKLFF. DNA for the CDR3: TGCGCCAGCACCGTCAGTCCTAATGAAAAACTGTTTTTT.

The CDR3 loop reads CASSMAPGSGNTIYF. The CDR3 region has the DNA TGTGCCAGTAGTATGGCACCGGGCTCTGGAAACACCATATATTTT. V usage is TRBV19 and J usage is TRBJ1-3; D is unclear. Trimming took off 3 bases at V and 0 bases at J, with 9 bases between the two ends. Germline V gives CDR1 LNHDA, CDR2 SQIVND (reference sequence). The CDR3 has 15 residues.

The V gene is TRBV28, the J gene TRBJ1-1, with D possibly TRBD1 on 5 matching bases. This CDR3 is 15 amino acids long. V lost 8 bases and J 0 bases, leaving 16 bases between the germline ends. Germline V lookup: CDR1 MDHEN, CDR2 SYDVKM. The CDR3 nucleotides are TGTGCCAGCCCCCCCGGGGCAGGGATGAACACTGAAGCTTTCTTT. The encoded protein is CASPPGAGMNTEAFF.

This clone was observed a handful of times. The CDR3 sequence: CASSSDRGRRVTAFF. Here the CDR3 DNA reads TGTGCCAGCAGCTCCGACAGGGGGCGGAGGGTGACCGCTTTCTTT. This rearrangement joins TRBV6-5 to TRBJ1-1, with 10 nucleotides matching TRBD1. The CDR3 sequence is 15 residues long. Germline V lookup: CDR1 MNHEY, CDR2 SVGAGI. V shed 6 bases and J 11 bases; nucleotides not matched to a gene: 15.

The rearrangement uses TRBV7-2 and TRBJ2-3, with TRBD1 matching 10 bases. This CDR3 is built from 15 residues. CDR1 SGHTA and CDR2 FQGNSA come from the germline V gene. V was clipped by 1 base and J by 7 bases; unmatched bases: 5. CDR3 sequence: CASSLGGQGHNTQYF. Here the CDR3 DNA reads TGTGCCAGCAGCTTAGGGGGACAGGGGCATAATACGCAGTATTTT.

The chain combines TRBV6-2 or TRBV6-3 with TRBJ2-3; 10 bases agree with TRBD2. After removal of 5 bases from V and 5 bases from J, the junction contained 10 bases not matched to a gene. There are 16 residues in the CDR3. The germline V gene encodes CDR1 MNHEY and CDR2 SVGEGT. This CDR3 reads CASSARQRGGRDTQYF. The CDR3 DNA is TGTGCCAGCAGTGCACGCCAGCGGGGGGGGAGAGATACGCAGTATTTT.

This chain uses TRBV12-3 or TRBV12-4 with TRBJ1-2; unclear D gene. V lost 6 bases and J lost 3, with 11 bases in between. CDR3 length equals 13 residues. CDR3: CASSAETYYGYTF. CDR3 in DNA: TGTGCCAGCAGCGCCGAGACTTACTATGGCTACACCTTC.

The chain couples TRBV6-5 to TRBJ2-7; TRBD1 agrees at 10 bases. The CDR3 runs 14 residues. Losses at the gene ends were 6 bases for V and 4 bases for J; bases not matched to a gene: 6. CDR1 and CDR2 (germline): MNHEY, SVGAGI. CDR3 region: CASRMDRGVYEQYF. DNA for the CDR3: TGTGCCAGCAGAATGGACAGGGGGGTATACGAGCAGTACTTC.

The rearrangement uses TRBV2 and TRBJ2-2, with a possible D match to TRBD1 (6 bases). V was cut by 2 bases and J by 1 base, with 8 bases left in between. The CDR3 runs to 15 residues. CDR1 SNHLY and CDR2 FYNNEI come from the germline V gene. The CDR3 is CASSETGLNTGELFF. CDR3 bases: TGTGCCAGCAGTGAAACAGGGCTGAACACCGGGGAGCTGTTTTTT.

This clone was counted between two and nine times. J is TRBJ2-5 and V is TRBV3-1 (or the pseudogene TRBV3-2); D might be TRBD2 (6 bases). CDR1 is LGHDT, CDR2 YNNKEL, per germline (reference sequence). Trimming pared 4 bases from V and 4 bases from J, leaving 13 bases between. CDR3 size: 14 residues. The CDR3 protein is CASSPLGGLETQYF. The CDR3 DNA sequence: TGTGCCAGCAGCCCCCTGGGGGGTTTAGAGACCCAGTACTTC.

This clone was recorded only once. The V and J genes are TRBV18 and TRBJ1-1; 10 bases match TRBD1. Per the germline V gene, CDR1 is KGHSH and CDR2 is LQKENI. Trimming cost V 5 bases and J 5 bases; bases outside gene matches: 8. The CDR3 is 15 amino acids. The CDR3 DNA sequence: TGTGCCAGCTCAAACCGGGACAGGGGTGATACTGAAGCTTTCTTT. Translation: CASSNRDRGDTEAFF.

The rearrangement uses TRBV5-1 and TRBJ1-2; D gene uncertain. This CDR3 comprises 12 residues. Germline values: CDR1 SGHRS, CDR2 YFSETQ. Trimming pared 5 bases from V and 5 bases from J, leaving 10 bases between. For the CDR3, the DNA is TGCGCCAGCAGTGAACAGTCATATGGCTACACCTTC. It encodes CASSEQSYGYTF.

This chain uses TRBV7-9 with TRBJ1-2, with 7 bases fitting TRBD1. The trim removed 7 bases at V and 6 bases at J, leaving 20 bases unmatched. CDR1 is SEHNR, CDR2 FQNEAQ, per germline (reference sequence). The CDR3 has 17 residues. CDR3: CASNNPPGAGTDNGYTF. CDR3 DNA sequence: TGTGCCAGCAACAACCCTCCCGGAGCCGGGACAGACAATGGCTACACCTTC.

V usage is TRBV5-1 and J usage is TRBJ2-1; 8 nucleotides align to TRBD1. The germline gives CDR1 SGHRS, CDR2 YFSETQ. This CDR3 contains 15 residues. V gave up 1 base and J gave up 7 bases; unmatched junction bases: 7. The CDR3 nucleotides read TGCGCCAGCAGCTTGACGACAGGGGTAAGGAATGAGCAGTTCTTC. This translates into CASSLTTGVRNEQFF. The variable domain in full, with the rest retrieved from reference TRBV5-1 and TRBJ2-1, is KAGVTQTPRYLIKTRGQQVTLSCSPISGHRSVSWYQQTPGQGLQFLFEYFSETQRNKGNFPGRFSGRQFSNSRSEMNVSTLELGDSALYLCASSLTTGVRNEQFFGPGTRLTVL.

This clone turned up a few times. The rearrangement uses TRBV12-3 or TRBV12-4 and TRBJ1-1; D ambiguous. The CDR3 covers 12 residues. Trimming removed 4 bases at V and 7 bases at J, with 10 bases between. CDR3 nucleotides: TGTGCCAGCAGTTCCGCACTTAGTGAAGCTTTCTTT. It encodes CASSSALSEAFF.

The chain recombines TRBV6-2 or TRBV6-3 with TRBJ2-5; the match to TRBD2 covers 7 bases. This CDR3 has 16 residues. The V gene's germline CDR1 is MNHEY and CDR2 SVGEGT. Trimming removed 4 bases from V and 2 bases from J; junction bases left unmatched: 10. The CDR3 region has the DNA TGTGCCAGCAGTTTACGACGGGACTATGGACAAGAGACCCAGTACTTC. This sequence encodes CASSLRRDYGQETQYF.

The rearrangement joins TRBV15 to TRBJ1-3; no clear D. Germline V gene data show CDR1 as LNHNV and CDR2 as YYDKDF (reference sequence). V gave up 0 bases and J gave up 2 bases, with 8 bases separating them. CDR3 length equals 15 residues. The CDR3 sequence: CATSRDQGTGNTIYF. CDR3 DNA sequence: TGTGCCACCAGCAGAGATCAAGGGACTGGAAACACCATATATTTT.

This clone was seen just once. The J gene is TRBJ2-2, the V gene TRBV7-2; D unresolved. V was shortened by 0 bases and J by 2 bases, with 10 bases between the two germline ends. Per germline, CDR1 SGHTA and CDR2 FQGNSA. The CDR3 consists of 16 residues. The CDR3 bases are TGTGCCAGCAGCTTAGCCCGGGTTGTCAACACCGGGGAGCTGTTTTTT. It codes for CASSLARVVNTGELFF. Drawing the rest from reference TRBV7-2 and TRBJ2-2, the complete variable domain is GAGVSQSPSNKVTEKGKDVELRCDPISGHTALYWYRQSLGQGLEFLIYFQGNSAPDKSGLPSDRFSAERTGGSVSTLTIQRTQQEDSAVYLCASSLARVVNTGELFFGEGSRLTVL.

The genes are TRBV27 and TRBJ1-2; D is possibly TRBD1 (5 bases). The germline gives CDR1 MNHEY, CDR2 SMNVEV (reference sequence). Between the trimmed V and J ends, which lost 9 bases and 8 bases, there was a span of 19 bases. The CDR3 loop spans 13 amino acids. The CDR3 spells CASSQGLRRGYTF. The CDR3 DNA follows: TGTGCCAGTTCTCAGGGACTTAGGAGGGGCTACACCTTC.

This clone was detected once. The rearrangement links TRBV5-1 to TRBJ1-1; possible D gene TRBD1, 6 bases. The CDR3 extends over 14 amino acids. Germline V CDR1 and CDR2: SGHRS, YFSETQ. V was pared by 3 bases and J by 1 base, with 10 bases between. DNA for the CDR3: TGCGCCAGCAGCTCCAGGGGAGGGAACACTGAAGCTTTCTTT. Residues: CASSSRGGNTEAFF.

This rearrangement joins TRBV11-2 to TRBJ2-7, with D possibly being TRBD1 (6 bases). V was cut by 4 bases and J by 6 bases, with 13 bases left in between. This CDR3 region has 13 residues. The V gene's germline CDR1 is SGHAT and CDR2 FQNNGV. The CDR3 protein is CASSSGAAGEQYF. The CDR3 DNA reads TGTGCCAGCAGCTCAGGGGCCGCGGGCGAGCAGTACTTC.

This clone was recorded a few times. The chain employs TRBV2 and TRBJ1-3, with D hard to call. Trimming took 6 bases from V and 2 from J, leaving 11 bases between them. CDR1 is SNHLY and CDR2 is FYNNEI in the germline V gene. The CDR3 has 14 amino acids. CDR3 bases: TGTGCCAGCAGCCCGATGTCTGCTGGAAACACCATATATTTT. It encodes CASSPMSAGNTIYF.

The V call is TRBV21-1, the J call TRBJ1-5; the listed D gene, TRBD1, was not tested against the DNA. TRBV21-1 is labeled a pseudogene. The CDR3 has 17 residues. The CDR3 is CASSKVGGVGGNQPQHF. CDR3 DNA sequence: TGTGCCAGCAGCAAAGTAGGGGGCGTGGGGGGCAATCAGCCCCAGCATTTT.